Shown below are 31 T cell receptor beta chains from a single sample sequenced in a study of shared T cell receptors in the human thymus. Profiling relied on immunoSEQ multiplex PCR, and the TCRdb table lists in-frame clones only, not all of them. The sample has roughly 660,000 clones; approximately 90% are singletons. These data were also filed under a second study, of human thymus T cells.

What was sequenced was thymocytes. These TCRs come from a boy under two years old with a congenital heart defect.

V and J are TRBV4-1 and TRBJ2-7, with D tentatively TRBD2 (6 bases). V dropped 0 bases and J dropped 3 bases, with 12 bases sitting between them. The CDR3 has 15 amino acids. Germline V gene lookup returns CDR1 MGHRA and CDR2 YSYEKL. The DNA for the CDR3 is TGCGCCAGCAGCCAAGATTCGAGCGGGCGCTACGAGCAGTACTTC. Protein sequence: CASSQDSSGRYEQYF.

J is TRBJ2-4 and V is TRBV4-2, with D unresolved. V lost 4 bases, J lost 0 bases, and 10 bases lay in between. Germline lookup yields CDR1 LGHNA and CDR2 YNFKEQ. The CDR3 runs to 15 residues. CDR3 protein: CASSRESKAKNIQYF. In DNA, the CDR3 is TGTGCCAGCAGCCGAGAGAGCAAAGCCAAAAACATTCAGTACTTC.

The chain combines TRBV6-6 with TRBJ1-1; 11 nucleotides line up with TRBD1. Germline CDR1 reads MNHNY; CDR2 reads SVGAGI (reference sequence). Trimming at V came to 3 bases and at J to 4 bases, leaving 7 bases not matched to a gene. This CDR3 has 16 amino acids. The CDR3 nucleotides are TGTGCCAGCAGTTATCCAGGGGGACAGGGGGTCACTGAAGCTTTCTTT. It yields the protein CASSYPGGQGVTEAFF.

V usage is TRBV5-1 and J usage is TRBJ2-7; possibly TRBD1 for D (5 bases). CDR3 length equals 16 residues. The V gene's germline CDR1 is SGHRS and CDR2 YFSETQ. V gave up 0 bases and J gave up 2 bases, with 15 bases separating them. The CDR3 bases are TGCGCCAGCAGCTTGGCCGGTTCGGACACCCCCTACGAGCAGTACTTC. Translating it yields CASSLAGSDTPYEQYF.

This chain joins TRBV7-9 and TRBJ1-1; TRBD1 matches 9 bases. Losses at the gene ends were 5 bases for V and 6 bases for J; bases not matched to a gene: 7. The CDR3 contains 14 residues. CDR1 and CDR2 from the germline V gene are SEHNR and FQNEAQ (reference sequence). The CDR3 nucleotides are TGTGCCAGCAGCCCAGGACAGGGGATACCTGAAGCTTTCTTT. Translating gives CASSPGQGIPEAFF.

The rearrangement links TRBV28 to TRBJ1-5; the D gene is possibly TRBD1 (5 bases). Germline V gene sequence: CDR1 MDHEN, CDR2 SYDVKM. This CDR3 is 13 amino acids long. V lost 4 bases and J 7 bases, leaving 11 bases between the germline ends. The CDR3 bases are TGTGCCAGCAGTTCCGGACAAAAGCAGCCCCAGCATTTT. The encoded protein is CASSSGQKQPQHF.

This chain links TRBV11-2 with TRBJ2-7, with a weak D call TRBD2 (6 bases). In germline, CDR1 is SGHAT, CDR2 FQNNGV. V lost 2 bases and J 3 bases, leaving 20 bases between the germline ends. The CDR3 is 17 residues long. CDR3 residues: CASSLSPATSKYYEQYF. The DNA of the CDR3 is TGTGCCAGCAGCTTATCCCCCGCGACTAGTAAATACTACGAGCAGTACTTC.

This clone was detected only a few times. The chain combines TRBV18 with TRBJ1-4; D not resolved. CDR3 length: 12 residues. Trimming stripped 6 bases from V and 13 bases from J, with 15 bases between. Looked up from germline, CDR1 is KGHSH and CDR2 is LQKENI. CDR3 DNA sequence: TGTGCCAGCTCTACACCGTTATCAGGACTGTTTTTT. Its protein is CASSTPLSGLFF. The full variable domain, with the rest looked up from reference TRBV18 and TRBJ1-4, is NAGVMQNPRHLVRRRGQEARLRCSPMKGHSHVYWYRQLPEEGLKFMVYLQKENIIDESGMPKERFSAEFPKEGPSILRIQQVVRGDSAAYFCASSTPLSGLFFGSGTQLSVL.

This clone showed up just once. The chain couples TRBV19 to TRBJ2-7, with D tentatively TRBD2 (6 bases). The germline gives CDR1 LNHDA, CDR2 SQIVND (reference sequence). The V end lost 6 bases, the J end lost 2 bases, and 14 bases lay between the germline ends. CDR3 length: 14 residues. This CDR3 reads CASRGERAPYEQYF. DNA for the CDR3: TGTGCCAGTAGGGGGGAGCGGGCGCCCTACGAGCAGTACTTC.

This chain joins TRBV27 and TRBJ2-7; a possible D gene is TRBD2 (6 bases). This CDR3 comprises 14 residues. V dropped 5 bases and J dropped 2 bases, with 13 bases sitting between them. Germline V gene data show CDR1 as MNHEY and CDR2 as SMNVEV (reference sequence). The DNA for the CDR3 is TGTGCCAGCAGTGAACGACGGAGGGCCTACGAGCAGTACTTC. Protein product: CASSERRRAYEQYF.

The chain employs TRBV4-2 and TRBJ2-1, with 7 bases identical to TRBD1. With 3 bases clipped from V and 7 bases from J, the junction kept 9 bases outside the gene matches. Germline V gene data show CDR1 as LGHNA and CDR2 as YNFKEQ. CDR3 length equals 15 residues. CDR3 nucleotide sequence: TGTGCCAGCAGCCACAGACAGGGAGATTTTAATGAGCAGTTCTTC. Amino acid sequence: CASSHRQGDFNEQFF.

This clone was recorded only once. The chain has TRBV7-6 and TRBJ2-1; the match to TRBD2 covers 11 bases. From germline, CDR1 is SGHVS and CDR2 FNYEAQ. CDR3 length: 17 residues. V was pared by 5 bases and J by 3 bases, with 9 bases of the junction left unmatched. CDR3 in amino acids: CASSPRRLAGRYNEQFF. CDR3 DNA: TGTGCCAGCAGCCCCCGGCGACTAGCGGGACGCTACAATGAGCAGTTCTTC. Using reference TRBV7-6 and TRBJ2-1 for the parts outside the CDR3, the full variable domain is GAGVSQSPRYKVTKRGQDVALRCDPISGHVSLYWYRQALGQGPEFLTYFNYEAQQDKSGLPNDRFSAERPEGSISTLTIQRTEQRDSAMYRCASSPRRLAGRYNEQFFGPGTRLTVL.

The DNA of the CDR3 is TGTGCCAGCAGCCCCATGACTAGCGGGAGACAGTTTATTGACGAGCAGTACTTC. Its translation is CASSPMTSGRQFIDEQYF. V is TRBV4-2 and J is TRBJ2-7; the match to TRBD2 covers 12 bases. From germline, CDR1 is LGHNA and CDR2 YNFKEQ. Trimming at V came to 4 bases and at J to 5 bases, leaving 15 bases not matched to a gene. The CDR3 runs 18 residues.

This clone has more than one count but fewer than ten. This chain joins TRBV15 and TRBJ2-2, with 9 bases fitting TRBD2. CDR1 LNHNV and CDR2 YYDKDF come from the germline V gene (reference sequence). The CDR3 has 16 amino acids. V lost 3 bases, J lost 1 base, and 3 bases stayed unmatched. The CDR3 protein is CATSRVTSGNTGELFF. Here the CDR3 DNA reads TGTGCCACCAGCAGGGTGACTAGCGGGAACACCGGGGAGCTGTTTTTT. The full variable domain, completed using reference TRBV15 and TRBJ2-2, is DAMVIQNPRYQVTQFGKPVTLSCSQTLNHNVMYWYQQKSSQAPKLLFHYYDKDFNNEADTPDNFQSRRPNTSFCFLDIRSPGLGDTAMYLCATSRVTSGNTGELFFGEGSRLTVL.

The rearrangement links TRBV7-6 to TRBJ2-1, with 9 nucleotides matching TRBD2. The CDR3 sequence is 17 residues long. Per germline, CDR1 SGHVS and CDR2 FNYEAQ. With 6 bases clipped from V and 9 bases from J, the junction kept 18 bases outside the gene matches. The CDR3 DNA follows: TGTGCCAGCAGGGATAGGGGGCGCGGCGGGAGGGCCGGTGAGCAGTTCTTC. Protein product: CASRDRGRGGRAGEQFF.

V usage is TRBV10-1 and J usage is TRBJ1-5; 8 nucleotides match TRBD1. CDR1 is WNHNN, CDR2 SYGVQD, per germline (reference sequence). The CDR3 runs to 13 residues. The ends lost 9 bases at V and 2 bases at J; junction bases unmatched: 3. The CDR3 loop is CARTGDCNQPQHF. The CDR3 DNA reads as TGCGCCAGGACAGGGGATTGCAATCAGCCCCAGCATTTT.

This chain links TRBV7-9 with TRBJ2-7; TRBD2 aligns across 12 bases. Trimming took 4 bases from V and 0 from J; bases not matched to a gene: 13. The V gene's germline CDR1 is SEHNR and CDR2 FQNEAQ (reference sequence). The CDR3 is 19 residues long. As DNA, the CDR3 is TGTGCCAGCAGCTCCAAACTAGCGGGAGGCCGCGAACCCTCCTACGAGCAGTACTTC. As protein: CASSSKLAGGREPSYEQYF.

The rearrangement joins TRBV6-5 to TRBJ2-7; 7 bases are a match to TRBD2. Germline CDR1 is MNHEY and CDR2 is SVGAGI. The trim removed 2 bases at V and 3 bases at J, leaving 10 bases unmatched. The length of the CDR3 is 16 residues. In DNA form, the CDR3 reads TGTGCCAGCAGTTACGAGGCTAGCGGATCATTCTACGAGCAGTACTTC. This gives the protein CASSYEASGSFYEQYF.

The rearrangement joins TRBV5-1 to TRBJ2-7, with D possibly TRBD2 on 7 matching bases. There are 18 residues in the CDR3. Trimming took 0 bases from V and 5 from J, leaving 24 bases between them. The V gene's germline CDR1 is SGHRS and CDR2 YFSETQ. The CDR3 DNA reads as TGCGCCAGCAGCTTGGCAGGCGGGGGCGCAGCGTTTCGACACGAGCAGTACTTC. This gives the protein CASSLAGGGAAFRHEQYF.

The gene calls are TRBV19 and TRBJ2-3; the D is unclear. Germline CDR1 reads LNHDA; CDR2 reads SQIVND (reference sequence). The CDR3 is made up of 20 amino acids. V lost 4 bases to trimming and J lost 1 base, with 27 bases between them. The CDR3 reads CASSRGRRQRSSSGTDTQYF. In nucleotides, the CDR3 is TGTGCCAGTAGTAGAGGTCGTAGGCAGAGGTCTTCTTCTGGCACAGATACGCAGTATTTT.

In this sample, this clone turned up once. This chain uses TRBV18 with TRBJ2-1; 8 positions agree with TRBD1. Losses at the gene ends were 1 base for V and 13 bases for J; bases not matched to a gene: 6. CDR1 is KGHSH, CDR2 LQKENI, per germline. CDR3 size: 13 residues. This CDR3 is CASSPRQGIGQFF. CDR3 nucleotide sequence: TGTGCCAGCTCACCACGACAGGGGATAGGACAGTTCTTC.

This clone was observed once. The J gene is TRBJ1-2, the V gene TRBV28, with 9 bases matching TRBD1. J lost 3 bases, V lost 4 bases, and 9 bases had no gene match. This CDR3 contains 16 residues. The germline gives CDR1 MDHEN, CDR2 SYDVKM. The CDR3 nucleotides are TGTGCCAGCAGTTCCCTGACAGGGGGTCCCTACTATGGCTACACCTTC. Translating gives CASSSLTGGPYYGYTF.

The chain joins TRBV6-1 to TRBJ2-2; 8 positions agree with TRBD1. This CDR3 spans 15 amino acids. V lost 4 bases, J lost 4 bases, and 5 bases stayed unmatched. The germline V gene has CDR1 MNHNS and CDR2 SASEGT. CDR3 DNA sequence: TGTGCCAGCAGTGGGACAGGGAAGGGCACCGGGGAGCTGTTTTTT. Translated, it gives CASSGTGKGTGELFF.

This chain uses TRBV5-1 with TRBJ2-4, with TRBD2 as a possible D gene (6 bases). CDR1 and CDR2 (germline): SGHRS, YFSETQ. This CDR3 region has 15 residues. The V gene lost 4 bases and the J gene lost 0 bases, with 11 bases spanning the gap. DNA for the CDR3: TGCGCCAGCAGCCCCGGACTACAAGCCAAAAACATTCAGTACTTC. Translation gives CASSPGLQAKNIQYF.

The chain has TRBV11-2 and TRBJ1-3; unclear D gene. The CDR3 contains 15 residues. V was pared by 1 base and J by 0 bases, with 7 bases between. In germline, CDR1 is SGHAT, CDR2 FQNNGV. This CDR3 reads CASSLGACSGNTIYF. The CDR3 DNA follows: TGTGCCAGCAGCTTAGGGGCTTGCTCTGGAAACACCATATATTTT.

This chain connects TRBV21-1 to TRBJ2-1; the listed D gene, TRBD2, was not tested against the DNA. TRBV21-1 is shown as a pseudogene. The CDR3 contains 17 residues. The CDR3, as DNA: TGTGCCAGCAGCAAAGGCTGGGAGGAGAGTCCCTACAATGAGCAGTTCTTC. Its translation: CASSKGWEESPYNEQFF.

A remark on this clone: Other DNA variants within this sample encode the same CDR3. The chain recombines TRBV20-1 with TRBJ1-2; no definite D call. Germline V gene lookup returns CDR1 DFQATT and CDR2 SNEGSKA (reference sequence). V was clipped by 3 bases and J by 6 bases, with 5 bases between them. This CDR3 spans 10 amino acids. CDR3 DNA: TGCAGTGCTAGGGTAGATGGCTACACCTTC. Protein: CSARVDGYTF.

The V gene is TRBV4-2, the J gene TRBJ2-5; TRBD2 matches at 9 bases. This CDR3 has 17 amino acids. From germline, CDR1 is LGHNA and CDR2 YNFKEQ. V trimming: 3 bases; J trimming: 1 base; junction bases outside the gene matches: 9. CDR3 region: CASSQRLAEGGQETQYF. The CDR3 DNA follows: TGTGCCAGCAGCCAGCGACTAGCGGAGGGGGGCCAAGAGACCCAGTACTTC.

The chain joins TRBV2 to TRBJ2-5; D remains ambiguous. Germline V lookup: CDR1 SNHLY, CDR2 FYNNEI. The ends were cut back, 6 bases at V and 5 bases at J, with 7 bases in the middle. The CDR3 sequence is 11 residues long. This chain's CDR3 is CASSPSETQYF. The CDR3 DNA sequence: TGTGCCAGCAGCCCAAGCGAGACCCAGTACTTC.

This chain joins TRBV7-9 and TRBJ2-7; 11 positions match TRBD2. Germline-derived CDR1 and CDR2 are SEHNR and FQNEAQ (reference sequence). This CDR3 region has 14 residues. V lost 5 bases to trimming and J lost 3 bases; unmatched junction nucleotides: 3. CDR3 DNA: TGTGCCAGCAGCCAGACTAGCGGGAACTACGAGCAGTACTTC. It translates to CASSQTSGNYEQYF.

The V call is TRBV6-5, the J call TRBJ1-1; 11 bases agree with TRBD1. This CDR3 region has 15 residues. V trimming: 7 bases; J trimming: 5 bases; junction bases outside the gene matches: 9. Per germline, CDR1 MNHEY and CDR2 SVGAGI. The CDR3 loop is CASTQGGQGGTEAFF. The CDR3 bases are TGTGCCAGCACCCAAGGGGGACAGGGGGGGACTGAAGCTTTCTTT.